What follows are 21 T cell receptor beta chains derived from one specimen sequenced in a study of T cell repertoires and Cas9 in healthy adults (dated by TCRdb to the late 2010s). Library creation used the immunoSEQ multiplex PCR assay. This immuneACCESS table, as held by TCRdb, lists in-frame sequences with V and J called but not all clones. Of the missing ones, under half trace to an unresolved V gene in checked studies; the others have no known cause. Present in this sample are 20,000 to 25,000 clones, roughly nine tenths of which were seen just once. The top ten clones comprise approximately 0.69% of the sample. Sequencing was performed on CD4+ effector T cells (CD127+, CD25-, CD137-, CD154-) from PBMCs; culture status not recorded. These receptors originate from a human donor in good health.

This chain uses TRBV6-1 with TRBJ2-7; D not resolved. The CDR3 is made up of 14 amino acids. V lost 3 bases and J 2 bases, leaving 11 bases between the germline ends. The germline CDR1 and CDR2 sequences are MNHNS and SASEGT. The CDR3, as DNA: TGTGCCAGCAGTGAGGCATTTCGAACCTACGAGCAGTACTTC. Its translation: CASSEAFRTYEQYF.

The chain links TRBV30 to TRBJ2-1; possibly TRBD1 for D (6 bases). Germline V gene sequence: CDR1 GTSNPN, CDR2 SVGIG (reference sequence). With 4 bases removed from V and 8 bases from J, the gap between germline ends came to 18 bases. The CDR3 contains 14 residues. The DNA for the CDR3 is TGTGCCTGGAACCCGGGACAATCCGGCGATGAGCAGTTCTTC. This codes for CAWNPGQSGDEQFF.

The table lists this clone with a count of one. The DNA of the CDR3 is TGCGCCAGCAGTGAACGGGCCGGAGGAAACACCATATATTTT. Translating it yields CASSERAGGNTIYF. The chain couples TRBV10-2 to TRBJ1-3; D not certain. The CDR3 is 14 residues long. V was pared by 3 bases and J by 4 bases, with 10 bases between. Per the germline V gene, CDR1 is WSHSY and CDR2 is SAAADI.

This rearrangement joins TRBV5-5 to TRBJ2-5; 9 bases map to TRBD1. With 2 bases clipped from V and 5 bases from J, the junction kept 10 bases outside the gene matches. The length of the CDR3 is 16 residues. Per the germline V gene, CDR1 is SGHKS and CDR2 is YYEKEE (reference sequence). The CDR3 sequence: CASSFTQTGGRETQYF. In DNA form, the CDR3 reads TGTGCCAGCAGCTTCACCCAAACAGGGGGCCGGGAGACCCAGTACTTC.

The chain carries TRBV11-2 and TRBJ1-6, with D uncertain. This CDR3 has 14 amino acids. Between the trimmed V and J ends, which lost 5 bases and 10 bases, there was a span of 15 bases. Germline assignment: CDR1 SGHAT and CDR2 FQNNGV. CDR3 loop: CASSPPGVGSPLHF. CDR3 in DNA: TGTGCCAGCAGCCCTCCCGGGGTGGGATCACCCCTCCACTTT.

The chain couples TRBV6-5 to TRBJ2-7; tentative D call: TRBD1 (6 bases). With 7 bases removed from V and 2 bases from J, the gap between germline ends came to 18 bases. The germline V gene has CDR1 MNHEY and CDR2 SVGAGI. This CDR3 has 15 amino acids. CDR3 DNA: TGTGCCAGCAACACAGGGTCTGCCAGGGCCTACGAGCAGTACTTC. It specifies CASNTGSARAYEQYF.

The J gene is TRBJ2-1, the V gene TRBV15; D uncertain. The CDR3 has 15 residues. The germline CDR1 and CDR2 sequences are LNHNV and YYDKDF (reference sequence). Trimming removed 0 bases from V and 9 bases from J, with 15 bases in between. In nucleotides, the CDR3 is TGTGCCACCAGCAGAGATATCGTTGCAGTAAGTGAGCAGTTCTTC. The encoded protein is CATSRDIVAVSEQFF.

V gene TRBV27 combines with J gene TRBJ1-6; 8 nucleotides line up with TRBD1. The CDR3 extends over 14 amino acids. CDR1 and CDR2 from the germline V gene are MNHEY and SMNVEV (reference sequence). V lost 8 bases to trimming and J lost 6 bases; unmatched junction nucleotides: 6. The CDR3 region has the DNA TGTGCCAGCCGACAGGGGTACGTTAATTCACCCCTCCACTTT. This sequence encodes CASRQGYVNSPLHF.

The genes are TRBV11-2 and TRBJ1-4; 8 positions match TRBD1. Germline CDR1 reads SGHAT; CDR2 reads FQNNGV. The V segment lost 5 bases and the J segment 4 bases; nucleotides outside the gene matches: 12. The CDR3 totals 17 residues. CDR3 nucleotides: TGTGCCAGCAGCCTAACCGGCGGACAGGGCAGTAATGAAAAACTGTTTTTT. It codes for CASSLTGGQGSNEKLFF.

The V gene is TRBV7-2, the J gene TRBJ1-5, with TRBD1 matching 10 bases. The CDR3 is 18 amino acids. V lost 1 base to trimming and J lost 4 bases; unmatched junction nucleotides: 10. The germline CDR1 and CDR2 sequences are SGHTA and FQGNSA. The CDR3: CASSLGVGTGVGNQPQHF. The CDR3, as DNA: TGTGCCAGCAGCTTAGGAGTAGGGACAGGGGTTGGGAATCAGCCCCAGCATTTT.

J is TRBJ2-3 and V is TRBV2; tentatively, D is TRBD2 (5 bases). The germline V gene encodes CDR1 SNHLY and CDR2 FYNNEI. The ends were cut back, 11 bases at V and 7 bases at J, with 16 bases in the middle. CDR3 size: 12 residues. CDR3 loop: CACSVGGHTQYF. CDR3 coding DNA: TGTGCCTGCTCGGTGGGCGGGCATACGCAGTATTTT.

The chain employs TRBV6-1 and TRBJ2-7; 9 bases match TRBD1. CDR3 length: 14 residues. Trimming at V came to 3 bases and at J to 5 bases, leaving 5 bases not matched to a gene. Germline V gene data show CDR1 as MNHNS and CDR2 as SASEGT. CDR3 residues: CASSEGDRADEQYF. The CDR3 nucleotides read TGTGCCAGCAGTGAGGGGGACAGGGCGGACGAGCAGTACTTC.

This clone was counted once. The rearrangement uses TRBV7-9 and TRBJ2-1, with TRBD1 identical over 9 bases. CDR3 length equals 17 residues. With V trimmed by 6 bases and J by 0 bases, 9 bases remained unmatched. Germline CDR1 and CDR2: SEHNR and FQNEAQ (reference sequence). The CDR3 region is CASSRIPGQGSYNEQFF. The CDR3 nucleotides read TGTGCCAGCAGTCGGATCCCGGGACAGGGCTCCTACAATGAGCAGTTCTTC.

The chain has TRBV19 and TRBJ2-7; TRBD2 matches 13 bases. With V trimmed by 4 bases and J by 5 bases, 5 bases remained unmatched. The CDR3 has 15 amino acids. From germline, CDR1 is LNHDA and CDR2 SQIVND (reference sequence). CDR3 sequence reads: CASSSTSGGAHEQYF. In nucleotides, the CDR3 is TGTGCCAGTAGTAGTACTAGCGGGGGGGCCCACGAGCAGTACTTC.

This rearrangement joins TRBV11-1 to TRBJ2-7, with D uncertain. Between the trimmed V and J ends, which lost 2 bases and 0 bases, there was a span of 8 bases. Germline V gene lookup returns CDR1 SGHAT and CDR2 FQDESV (reference sequence). The CDR3 covers 14 residues. The CDR3: CASSLRYNSYEQYF. The CDR3, as DNA: TGTGCCAGCAGCTTAAGGTACAACTCCTACGAGCAGTACTTC.

This clone was seen a single time. The V and J genes are TRBV4-2 and TRBJ1-1, with 8 positions matching TRBD1. Trimming at V came to 4 bases and at J to 4 bases, leaving 8 bases not matched to a gene. The CDR3 covers 15 residues. Germline CDR1 LGHNA, CDR2 YNFKEQ. DNA of the CDR3: TGTGCCAGCAGCCCAGGGGGCCTGAGGGTCACTGAAGCTTTCTTT. As protein: CASSPGGLRVTEAFF.

This clone appeared once. The gene calls are TRBV27 and TRBJ2-1; 7 bases align to TRBD1. V was pared by 2 bases and J by 4 bases, with 8 bases of the junction left unmatched. CDR3 length equals 16 residues. CDR1 and CDR2 from the germline V gene are MNHEY and SMNVEV (reference sequence). The CDR3 reads CASSLRGGRSYNEQFF. As DNA, the CDR3 is TGTGCCAGCAGTTTAAGAGGGGGCAGGTCATACAATGAGCAGTTCTTC.

This chain uses TRBV5-1 with TRBJ1-4, with 9 bases identical to TRBD1. Germline V gene sequence: CDR1 SGHRS, CDR2 YFSETQ. J gave up 0 bases and V 1 base, and 10 bases lay outside the gene matches. The CDR3 length is 19 residues. The CDR3 loop reads CASSLWQGTGTTTNEKLFF. The CDR3 bases are TGCGCCAGCAGCTTGTGGCAAGGGACAGGGACCACAACTAATGAAAAACTGTTTTTT. The whole variable domain, remainder taken from reference TRBV5-1 and TRBJ1-4, is KAGVTQTPRYLIKTRGQQVTLSCSPISGHRSVSWYQQTPGQGLQFLFEYFSETQRNKGNFPGRFSGRQFSNSRSEMNVSTLELGDSALYLCASSLWQGTGTTTNEKLFFGSGTQLSVL.

V is TRBV7-9 and J is TRBJ2-2; D perhaps matches TRBD2 (6 bases). Germline V gene sequence: CDR1 SEHNR, CDR2 FQNEAQ (reference sequence). Trimming took off 4 bases at V and 7 bases at J, with 13 bases between the two ends. This CDR3 region has 14 residues. As DNA, the CDR3 is TGTGCCAGCAGCTCCAACCGACTAGACGGGGAGCTGTTTTTT. Amino acids: CASSSNRLDGELFF.

This chain joins TRBV7-8 and TRBJ2-1, with TRBD1 as a possible D gene (6 bases). The CDR3 runs 15 residues. Germline V CDR1 and CDR2: SGHVS, FQNEAQ. V lost 5 bases to trimming and J lost 4 bases, with 15 bases between them. The CDR3 loop reads CASSPFSQGYNEQFF. The DNA for the CDR3 is TGTGCCAGCAGCCCCTTCTCACAGGGATACAATGAGCAGTTCTTC.

This chain joins TRBV5-1 and TRBJ1-1, with D possibly being TRBD1 (6 bases). Trimming stripped 2 bases from V and 0 bases from J, with 14 bases between. This CDR3 region has 16 residues. Per germline, CDR1 SGHRS and CDR2 YFSETQ. CDR3 region: CASSFGQSQLNTEAFF. The CDR3 DNA follows: TGCGCCAGCAGCTTCGGACAGTCACAATTGAACACTGAAGCTTTCTTT.